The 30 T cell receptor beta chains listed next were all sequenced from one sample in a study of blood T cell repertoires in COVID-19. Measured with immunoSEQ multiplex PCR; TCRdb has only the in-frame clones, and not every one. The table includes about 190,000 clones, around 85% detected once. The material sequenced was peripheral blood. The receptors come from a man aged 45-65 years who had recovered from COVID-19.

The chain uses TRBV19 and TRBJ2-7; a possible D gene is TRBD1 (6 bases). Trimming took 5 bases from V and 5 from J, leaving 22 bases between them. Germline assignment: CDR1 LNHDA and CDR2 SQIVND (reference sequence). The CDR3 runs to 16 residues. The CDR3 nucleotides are TGTGCCAGTAGTGGCAGGACAGCCCTCGAGTCTGACGAGCAGTACTTC. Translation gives CASSGRTALESDEQYF. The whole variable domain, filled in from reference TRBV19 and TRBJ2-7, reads DGGITQSPKYLFRKEGQNVTLSCEQNLNHDAMYWYRQDPGQGLRLIYYSQIVNDFQKGDIAEGYSVSREKKESFPLTVTSAQKNPTAFYLCASSGRTALESDEQYFGPGTRLTVT.

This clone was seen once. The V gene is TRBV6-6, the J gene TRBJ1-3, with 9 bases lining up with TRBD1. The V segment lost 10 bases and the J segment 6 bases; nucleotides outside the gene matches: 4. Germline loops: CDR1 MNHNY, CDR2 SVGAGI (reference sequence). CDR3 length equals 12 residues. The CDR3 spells CAIRQGENTIYF. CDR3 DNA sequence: TGTGCCATACGACAGGGGGAAAACACCATATATTTT.

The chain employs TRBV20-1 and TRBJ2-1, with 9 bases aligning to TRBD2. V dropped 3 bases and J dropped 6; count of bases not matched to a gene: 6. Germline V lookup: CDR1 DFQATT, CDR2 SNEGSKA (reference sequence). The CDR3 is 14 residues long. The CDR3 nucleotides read TGCAGTGCTAGTAAGGCGGGAGGGCCCAATGAGCAGTTCTTC. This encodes CSASKAGGPNEQFF.

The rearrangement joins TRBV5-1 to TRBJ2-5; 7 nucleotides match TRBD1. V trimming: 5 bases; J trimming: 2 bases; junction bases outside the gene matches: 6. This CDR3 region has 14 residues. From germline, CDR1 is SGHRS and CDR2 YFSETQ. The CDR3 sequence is CASRRTGSQETQYF. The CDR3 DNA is TGCGCCAGCAGACGGACAGGCTCACAAGAGACCCAGTACTTC.

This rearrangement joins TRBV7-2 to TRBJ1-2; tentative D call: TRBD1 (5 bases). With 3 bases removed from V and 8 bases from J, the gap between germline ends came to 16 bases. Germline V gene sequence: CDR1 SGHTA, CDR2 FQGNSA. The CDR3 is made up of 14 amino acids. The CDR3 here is CASSFRQGLDGYTF. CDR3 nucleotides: TGTGCCAGCAGCTTTCGGCAGGGACTGGACGGCTACACCTTC.

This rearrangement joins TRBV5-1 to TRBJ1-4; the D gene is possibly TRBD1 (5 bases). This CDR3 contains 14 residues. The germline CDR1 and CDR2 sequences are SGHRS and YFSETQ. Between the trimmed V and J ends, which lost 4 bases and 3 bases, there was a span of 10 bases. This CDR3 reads CASSRTLSNEKLFF. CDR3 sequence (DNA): TGCGCCAGCAGCAGGACACTTTCTAATGAAAAACTGTTTTTT. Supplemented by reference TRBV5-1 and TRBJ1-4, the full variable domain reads KAGVTQTPRYLIKTRGQQVTLSCSPISGHRSVSWYQQTPGQGLQFLFEYFSETQRNKGNFPGRFSGRQFSNSRSEMNVSTLELGDSALYLCASSRTLSNEKLFFGSGTQLSVL.

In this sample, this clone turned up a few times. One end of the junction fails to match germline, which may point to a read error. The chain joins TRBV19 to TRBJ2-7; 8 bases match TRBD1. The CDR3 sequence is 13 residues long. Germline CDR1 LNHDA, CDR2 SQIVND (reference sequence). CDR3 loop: CASSLDRGYEQYF. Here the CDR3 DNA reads TGTGCCAGTAGTCTAGACAGGGGCTACGAGCAGTACTTC.

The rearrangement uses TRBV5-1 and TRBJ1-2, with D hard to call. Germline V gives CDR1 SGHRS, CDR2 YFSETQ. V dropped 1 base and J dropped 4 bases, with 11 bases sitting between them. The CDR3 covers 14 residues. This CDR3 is CASSLYAGSYGYTF. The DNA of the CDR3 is TGCGCCAGCAGCTTGTATGCGGGTAGCTATGGCTACACCTTC.

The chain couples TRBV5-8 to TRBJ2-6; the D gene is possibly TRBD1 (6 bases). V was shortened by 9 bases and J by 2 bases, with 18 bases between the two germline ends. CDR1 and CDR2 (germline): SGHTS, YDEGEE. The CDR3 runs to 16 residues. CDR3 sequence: CATTTGIRPGANVLTF. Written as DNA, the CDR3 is TGTGCCACCACCACAGGGATTCGGCCTGGGGCCAACGTCCTGACTTTC.

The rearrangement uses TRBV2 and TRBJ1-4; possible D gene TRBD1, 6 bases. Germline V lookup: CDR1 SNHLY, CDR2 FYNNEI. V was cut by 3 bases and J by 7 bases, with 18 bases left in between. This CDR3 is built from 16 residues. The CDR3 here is CASSDPQGGGSEKLFF. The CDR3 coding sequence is TGTGCCAGCAGTGATCCACAGGGCGGGGGTAGTGAAAAACTGTTTTTT.

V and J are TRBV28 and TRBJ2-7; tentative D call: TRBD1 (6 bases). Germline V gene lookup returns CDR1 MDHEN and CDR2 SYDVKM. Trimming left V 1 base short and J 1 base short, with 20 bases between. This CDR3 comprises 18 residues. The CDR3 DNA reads TGTGCCAGCAGTTTATTCCGATCTGGGTCAGGGGTGTCCTACGAGCAGTACTTC. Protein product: CASSLFRSGSGVSYEQYF.

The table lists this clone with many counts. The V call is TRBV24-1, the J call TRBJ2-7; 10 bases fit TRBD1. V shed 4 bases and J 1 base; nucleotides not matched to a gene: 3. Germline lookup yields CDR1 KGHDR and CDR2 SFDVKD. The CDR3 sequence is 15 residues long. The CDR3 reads CATSDGTGESYEQYF. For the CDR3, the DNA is TGTGCCACCAGTGACGGGACAGGGGAGTCCTACGAGCAGTACTTC.

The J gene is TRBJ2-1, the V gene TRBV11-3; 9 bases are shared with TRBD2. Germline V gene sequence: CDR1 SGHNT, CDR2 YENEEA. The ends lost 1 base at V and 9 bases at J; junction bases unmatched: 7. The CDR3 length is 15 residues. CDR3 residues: CASSLGVAGVSEQFF. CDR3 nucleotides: TGTGCCAGCAGCTTAGGGGTAGCGGGAGTAAGTGAGCAGTTCTTC.

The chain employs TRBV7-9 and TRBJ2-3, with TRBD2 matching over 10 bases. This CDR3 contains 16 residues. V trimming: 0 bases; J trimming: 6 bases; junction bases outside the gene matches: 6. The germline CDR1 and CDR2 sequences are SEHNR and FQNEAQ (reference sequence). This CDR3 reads CASSLAELAGVDTQYF. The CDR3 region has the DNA TGTGCCAGCAGCTTAGCGGAGCTAGCGGGAGTGGATACGCAGTATTTT. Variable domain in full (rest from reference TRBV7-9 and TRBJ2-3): DTGVSQNPRHKITKRGQNVTFRCDPISEHNRLYWYRQTLGQGPEFLTYFQNEAQLEKSRLLSDRFSAERPKGSFSTLEIQRTEQGDSAMYLCASSLAELAGVDTQYFGPGTRLTVL.

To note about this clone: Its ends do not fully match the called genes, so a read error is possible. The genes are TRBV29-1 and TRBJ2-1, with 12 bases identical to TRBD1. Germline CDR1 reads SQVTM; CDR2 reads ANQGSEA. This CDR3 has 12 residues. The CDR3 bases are TGTCTCGGGACAGGGGGCGGCGATGAGCAGTTCTTC. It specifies CLGTGGGDEQFF.

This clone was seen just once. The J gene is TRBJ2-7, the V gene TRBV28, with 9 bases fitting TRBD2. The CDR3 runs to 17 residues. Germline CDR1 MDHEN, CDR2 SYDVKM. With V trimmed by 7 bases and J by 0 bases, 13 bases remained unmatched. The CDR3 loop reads CASTPQWGSGGSYEQYF. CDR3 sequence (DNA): TGTGCCAGCACCCCCCAGTGGGGTAGCGGGGGCTCCTACGAGCAGTACTTC.

The CDR3 region has the DNA TGCAGCGCCGTGGAGGGAAACACCATATATTTT. Amino acids: CSAVEGNTIYF. The chain links TRBV29-1 to TRBJ1-3; D is unclear. The CDR3 spans 11 residues. Germline CDR1 SQVTM, CDR2 ANQGSEA. V lost 7 bases to trimming and J lost 4 bases, with 8 bases between them.

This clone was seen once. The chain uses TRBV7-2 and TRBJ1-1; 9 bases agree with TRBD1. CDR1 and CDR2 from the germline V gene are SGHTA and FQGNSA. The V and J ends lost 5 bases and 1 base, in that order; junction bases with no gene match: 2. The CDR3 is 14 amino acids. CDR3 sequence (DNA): TGTGCCAGCAGCGCGGGACAGGGGAACACTGAAGCTTTCTTT. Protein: CASSAGQGNTEAFF. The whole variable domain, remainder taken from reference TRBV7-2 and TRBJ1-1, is GAGVSQSPSNKVTEKGKDVELRCDPISGHTALYWYRQSLGQGLEFLIYFQGNSAPDKSGLPSDRFSAERTGGSVSTLTIQRTQQEDSAVYLCASSAGQGNTEAFFGQGTRLTVV.

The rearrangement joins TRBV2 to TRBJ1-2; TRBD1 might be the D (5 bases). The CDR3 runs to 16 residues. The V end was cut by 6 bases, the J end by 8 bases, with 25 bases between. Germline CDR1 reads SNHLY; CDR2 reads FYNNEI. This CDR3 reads CASRIDSGTDGSGYTF. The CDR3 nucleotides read TGTGCCAGCAGGATAGACTCCGGGACTGACGGGTCGGGCTACACCTTC. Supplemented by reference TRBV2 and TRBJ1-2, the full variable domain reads EPEVTQTPSHQVTQMGQEVILRCVPISNHLYFYWYRQILGQKVEFLVSFYNNEISEKSEIFDDQFSVERPDGSNFTLKIRSTKLEDSAMYFCASRIDSGTDGSGYTFGSGTRLTVV.

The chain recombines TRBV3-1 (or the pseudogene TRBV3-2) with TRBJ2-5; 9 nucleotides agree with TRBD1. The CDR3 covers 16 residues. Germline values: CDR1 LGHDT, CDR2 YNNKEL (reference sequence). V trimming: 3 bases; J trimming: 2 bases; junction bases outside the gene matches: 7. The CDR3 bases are TGTGCCAGCAGCCAGAGCCCGGGACAGGGACAAGAGACCCAGTACTTC. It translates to CASSQSPGQGQETQYF.

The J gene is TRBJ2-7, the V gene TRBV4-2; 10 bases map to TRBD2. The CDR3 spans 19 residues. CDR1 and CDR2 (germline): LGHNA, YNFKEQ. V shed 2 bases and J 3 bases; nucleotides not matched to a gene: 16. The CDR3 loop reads CASSQTFSTSGNAYYEQYF. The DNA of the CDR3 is TGTGCCAGCAGCCAAACCTTCTCAACTAGCGGGAACGCATACTACGAGCAGTACTTC.

CDR3 bases: TGTGCCAGCAGCCGATTAGCGGGCGCCCTTGGGATGGGCACAGATACGCAGTATTTT. Protein: CASSRLAGALGMGTDTQYF. J is TRBJ2-3 and V is TRBV3-1 (or the pseudogene TRBV3-2); 7 nucleotides line up with TRBD2. The trim removed 4 bases at V and 1 base at J, leaving 17 bases unmatched. The CDR3 length is 19 residues. Per germline, CDR1 LGHDT and CDR2 YNNKEL (reference sequence).

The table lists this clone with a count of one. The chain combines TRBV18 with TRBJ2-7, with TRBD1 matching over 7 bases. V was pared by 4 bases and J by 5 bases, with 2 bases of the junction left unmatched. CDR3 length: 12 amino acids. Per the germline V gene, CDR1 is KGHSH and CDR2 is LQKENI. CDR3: CASSRTGDEQYF. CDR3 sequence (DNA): TGTGCCAGCTCACGAACAGGGGACGAGCAGTACTTC. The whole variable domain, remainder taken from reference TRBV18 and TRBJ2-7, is NAGVMQNPRHLVRRRGQEARLRCSPMKGHSHVYWYRQLPEEGLKFMVYLQKENIIDESGMPKERFSAEFPKEGPSILRIQQVVRGDSAAYFCASSRTGDEQYFGPGTRLTVT.

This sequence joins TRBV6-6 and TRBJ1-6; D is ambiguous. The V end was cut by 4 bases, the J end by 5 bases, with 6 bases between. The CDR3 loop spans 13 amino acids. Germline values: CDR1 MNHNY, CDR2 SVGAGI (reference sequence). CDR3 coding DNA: TGTGCCAGCAGTTTAGCGCATAATTCACCCCTCCACTTT. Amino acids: CASSLAHNSPLHF.

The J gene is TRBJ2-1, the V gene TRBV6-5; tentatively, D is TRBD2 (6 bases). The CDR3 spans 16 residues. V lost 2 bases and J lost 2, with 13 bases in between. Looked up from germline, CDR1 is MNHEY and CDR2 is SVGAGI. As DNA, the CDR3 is TGTGCCAGCAGTTACCTTCGGGGCGGGACCTACAATGAGCAGTTCTTC. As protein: CASSYLRGGTYNEQFF.

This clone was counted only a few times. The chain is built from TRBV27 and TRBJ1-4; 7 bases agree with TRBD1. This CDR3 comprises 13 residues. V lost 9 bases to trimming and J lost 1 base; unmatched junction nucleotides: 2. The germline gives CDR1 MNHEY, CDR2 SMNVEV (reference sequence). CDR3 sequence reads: CASRDRTNEKLFF. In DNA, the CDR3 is TGTGCCAGTAGGGACAGAACTAATGAAAAACTGTTTTTT.

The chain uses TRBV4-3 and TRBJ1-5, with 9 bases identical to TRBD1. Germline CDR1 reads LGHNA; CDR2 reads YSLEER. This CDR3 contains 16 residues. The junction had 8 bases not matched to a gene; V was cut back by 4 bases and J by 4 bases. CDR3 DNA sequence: TGCGCCAGCAGCCGAGATACGGGACAGGGAAATCAGCCCCAGCATTTT. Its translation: CASSRDTGQGNQPQHF.

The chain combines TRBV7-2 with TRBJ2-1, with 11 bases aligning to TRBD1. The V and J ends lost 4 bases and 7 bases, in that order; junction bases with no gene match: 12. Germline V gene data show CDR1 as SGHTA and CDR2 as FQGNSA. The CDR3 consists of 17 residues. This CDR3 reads CASSSQDRGRKRNEQFF. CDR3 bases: TGTGCCAGCAGCTCCCAGGACAGGGGGCGCAAGAGGAATGAGCAGTTCTTC.

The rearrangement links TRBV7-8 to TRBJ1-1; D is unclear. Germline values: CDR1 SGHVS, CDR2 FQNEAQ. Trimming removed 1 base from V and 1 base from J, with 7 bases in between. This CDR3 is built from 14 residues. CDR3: CASSLVRGNTEAFF. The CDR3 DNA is TGTGCCAGCAGCTTAGTGCGGGGGAACACTGAAGCTTTCTTT.

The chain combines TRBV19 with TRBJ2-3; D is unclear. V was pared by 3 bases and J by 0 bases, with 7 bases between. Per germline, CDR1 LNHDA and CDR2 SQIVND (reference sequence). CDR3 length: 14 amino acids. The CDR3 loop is CASSIGASTDTQYF. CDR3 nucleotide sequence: TGTGCCAGTAGTATTGGTGCGAGCACAGATACGCAGTATTTT.